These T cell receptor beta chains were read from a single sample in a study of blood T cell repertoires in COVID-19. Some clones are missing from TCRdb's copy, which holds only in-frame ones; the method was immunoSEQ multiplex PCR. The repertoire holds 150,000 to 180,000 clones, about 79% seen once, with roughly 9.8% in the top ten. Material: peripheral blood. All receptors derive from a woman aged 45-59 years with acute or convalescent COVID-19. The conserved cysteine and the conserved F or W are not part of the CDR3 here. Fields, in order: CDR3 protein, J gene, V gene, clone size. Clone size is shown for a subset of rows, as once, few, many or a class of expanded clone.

CDR3: AISPGQGGKLF; J: TRBJ1-4; V: TRBV10-3; size: NA
CDR3: ASSFFRFGWRTDTQY; J: TRBJ2-3; V: TRBV7-2; size: NA
CDR3: ASSAYRGLEQY; J: TRBJ2-7; V: TRBV14; size: NA
CDR3: ASSPSETATNEKLF; J: TRBJ1-4; V: TRBV7-9; size: NA
CDR3: ASSFRQGRMNSPLH; J: TRBJ1-6; V: TRBV27; size: NA
CDR3: ASSMESGYT; J: TRBJ1-2; V: TRBV19; size: NA
CDR3: ASINPRTGDEKLF; J: TRBJ1-4; V: TRBV19; size: NA
CDR3: ATRWGVIDEQY; J: TRBJ2-7; V: TRBV28; size: few
CDR3: ASSEIGQGDGYT; J: TRBJ1-2; V: TRBV13; size: NA
CDR3: ASSFPSAYGYT; J: TRBJ1-2; V: TRBV5-6; size: NA
CDR3: ASRSGGTNEQY; J: TRBJ2-7; V: TRBV28; size: NA
CDR3: ASSGTGRYGYT; J: TRBJ1-2; V: TRBV5-1; size: NA
CDR3: ASSQGYRETQY; J: TRBJ2-5; V: TRBV2; size: NA
CDR3: ASQSQGLENQPQH; J: TRBJ1-5; V: TRBV2; size: NA
CDR3: ASSPTEGDTQY; J: TRBJ2-3; V: TRBV11-3; size: NA
CDR3: ASSPFGGDTQY; J: TRBJ2-3; V: TRBV18; size: NA
CDR3: ASSLWGQGRIQTYEQY; J: TRBJ2-7; V: TRBV7-3; size: NA
CDR3: ASIPGTGSGYT; J: TRBJ1-2; V: TRBV28; size: NA
CDR3: ASSSKDRAYNSPLH; J: TRBJ1-6; V: TRBV5-1; size: NA
CDR3: ASSSQPGGVAGELF; J: TRBJ2-2; V: TRBV11-2; size: once
CDR3: ASSDSSRDTGELF; J: TRBJ2-2; V: TRBV3-1/TRBV3-2; size: NA
CDR3: ATAQVSNSPLH; J: TRBJ1-6; V: TRBV19; size: NA
CDR3: ASSPPTGSYGYT; J: TRBJ1-2; V: TRBV11-2; size: once
CDR3: ATSRDSHETQY; J: TRBJ2-5; V: TRBV5-1; size: NA
CDR3: ASSSIEAAVGAF; J: TRBJ1-1; V: TRBV18; size: NA
CDR3: ASSSYGQGANQPQH; J: TRBJ1-5; V: TRBV6-6; size: NA
CDR3: ASSWDSEQF; J: TRBJ2-1; V: TRBV27; size: NA
CDR3: ASSHRQAPSNYGYT; J: TRBJ1-2; V: TRBV3-1/TRBV3-2; size: NA
CDR3: ASSGNTRLINTQY; J: TRBJ2-3; V: TRBV2; size: NA
CDR3: ASSFNNYGYT; J: TRBJ1-2; V: TRBV7-9; size: NA
CDR3: ASTLAALYNEQF; J: TRBJ2-1; V: TRBV7-9; size: NA
CDR3: ASSPTDSPETQY; J: TRBJ2-5; V: TRBV18; size: NA
CDR3: AWSFQGSTDTQY; J: TRBJ2-3; V: TRBV30; size: NA
CDR3: ATSGGVRETQY; J: TRBJ2-5; V: TRBV15; size: few
CDR3: ASSSTSGTSGSTQETQY; J: TRBJ2-5; V: TRBV11-2; size: NA
CDR3: ASTRDRPYEQY; J: TRBJ2-7; V: TRBV28; size: once
CDR3: ASSLGLRGNEQF; J: TRBJ2-1; V: TRBV7-6; size: NA
CDR3: ASSLIAGNTEAF; J: TRBJ1-1; V: TRBV28; size: once
CDR3: ASSGQMNTEAF; J: TRBJ1-1; V: TRBV18; size: few
CDR3: ASSGGAGTEAF; J: TRBJ1-1; V: TRBV18; size: NA
CDR3: ASSGTSGGLH; J: TRBJ2-5; V: TRBV2; size: NA
CDR3: ASTSGGFSTDTQY; J: TRBJ2-3; V: TRBV4-1; size: NA
CDR3: ASSLSTAYGYT; J: TRBJ1-2; V: TRBV7-8; size: once
CDR3: ASSSGQPYTNTEAF; J: TRBJ1-1; V: TRBV5-4; size: NA
CDR3: SADRYNEQF; J: TRBJ2-1; V: TRBV20-1; size: NA
CDR3: ASSIGRPSGANVLT; J: TRBJ2-6; V: TRBV19; size: NA
CDR3: ASKSGPYNSPLH; J: TRBJ1-6; V: TRBV2; size: NA
CDR3: AISEWQTNYGYT; J: TRBJ1-2; V: TRBV10-3; size: NA
CDR3: ASSSAYSNQPQH; J: TRBJ1-5; V: TRBV7-9; size: NA
CDR3: ASSLTSTSGEETQY; J: TRBJ2-5; V: TRBV7-3; size: NA
CDR3: ASSFPLSPGLADLAKNIQY; J: TRBJ2-4; V: TRBV28; size: NA
CDR3: ASSYSIRNTEAF; J: TRBJ1-1; V: TRBV6-5; size: NA
CDR3: ASTLGTGGSYEQY; J: TRBJ2-7; V: TRBV19; size: NA
CDR3: ASSPGQGAMFGELF; J: TRBJ2-2; V: TRBV5-1; size: NA
CDR3: ASSLFKMTGTSTDTQY; J: TRBJ2-3; V: TRBV18; size: NA
CDR3: ASSLGQDRGLYGYT; J: TRBJ1-2; V: TRBV7-9; size: NA
CDR3: ATSESDRNYGYT; J: TRBJ1-2; V: TRBV24-1; size: NA
CDR3: ASSFRGHVTDTQY; J: TRBJ2-3; V: TRBV5-1; size: NA